These T cell receptor beta chains were read from a single sample in a study of blood T cell repertoires in COVID-19. Only in-frame clones appear in the TCRdb table, and some are missing; sequencing was by immunoSEQ multiplex PCR. Of around 170,000 clones listed, roughly 80% were seen once; the top ten hold about an eighth. Sequences were obtained from peripheral blood. These receptors were obtained from a young man with active or convalescent COVID-19. CDR3s leave out the opening cysteine and the closing phenylalanine or tryptophan. D genes are given only for firm matches.

d_call,j_call,v_call,cdr3_aa
-,TRBJ2-1,TRBV7-2,ASSLAVRYNEQF
-,TRBJ2-6,TRBV7-3,ASSLQPLDSISGANVLT
-,TRBJ1-1,TRBV30,AWSGLLGTEAF
TRBD2,TRBJ2-1,TRBV11-2,ASSLGLRGGRYNEQF
-,TRBJ1-4,TRBV5-4,ASSQGHTGHNEKLF
TRBD2,TRBJ2-7,TRBV6-5,ASNSGTSGRGEQY
TRBD1,TRBJ2-7,TRBV5-1,ASSLGAGGADGEQY
TRBD2,TRBJ2-5,TRBV27,ASSLIALAGPRAETQY
-,TRBJ2-3,TRBV11-2,ASSLVAGPRSTDTQY
TRBD1,TRBJ2-2,TRBV7-9,ASSLVGQESTGELF
-,TRBJ2-7,TRBV30,AWSPLSGEQY
-,TRBJ1-6,TRBV19,ASSSGNSPLH
-,TRBJ2-2,TRBV7-6,ASSLGIGANTGELF
TRBD2,TRBJ2-4,TRBV20-1,SASKSSGRSKNIQY
-,TRBJ1-1,TRBV18,ASSPPDSSLAEAF
-,TRBJ1-1,TRBV4-1,ASSQVGGDDTEAF
-,TRBJ1-1,TRBV15,ATSRETYTEAF
TRBD2,TRBJ2-7,TRBV29-1,SVGVSGISYEQY
-,TRBJ1-2,TRBV10-3,AISETKRGYT
TRBD1,TRBJ2-1,TRBV20-1,SASRGQGGEQF
-,TRBJ1-5,TRBV30,AWSLRYSNQPQH
-,TRBJ1-2,TRBV25-1,ASSYAERYGYT
TRBD1,TRBJ1-5,TRBV5-1,ASSPGTGLNQPQH
-,TRBJ1-4,TRBV21-1,ASSYNLNGGPRGEKLF
-,TRBJ2-7,TRBV7-8,ASSLAAGALYEQY
-,TRBJ1-1,TRBV2,ASSESMNTEAF